These 17 T cell receptor beta chains originate from one sample sequenced in a study of blood T cell repertoires in COVID-19. Profiling relied on immunoSEQ multiplex PCR, and the TCRdb table lists in-frame clones only, not all of them. The data show about 170,000 clones, around 85% seen once. The sequencing input was peripheral blood. These receptors all stem from a man aged 55 to 70 who had recovered from COVID-19.

V is TRBV29-1 and J is TRBJ2-3, with TRBD2 matching over 9 bases. CDR3 length equals 14 residues. J was trimmed by 5 bases and V by 4 bases; bases with no gene match: 7. Germline assignment: CDR1 SQVTM and CDR2 ANQGSEA. The CDR3: CSVGSSGGKDTQYF. DNA for the CDR3: TGCAGCGTTGGGAGTAGCGGGGGAAAAGATACGCAGTATTTT.

The chain links TRBV6-1 to TRBJ1-3; TRBD1 matches 7 bases. Germline lookup yields CDR1 MNHNS and CDR2 SASEGT. Losses at the gene ends were 4 bases for V and 7 bases for J; bases not matched to a gene: 13. This CDR3 is built from 16 residues. CDR3 in amino acids: CASSATRRGQGNTIYF. The CDR3 coding sequence is TGTGCCAGCAGTGCAACCAGGAGGGGGCAGGGGAACACCATATATTTT.

This sequence joins TRBV18 and TRBJ1-1; D not certain. This CDR3 is built from 15 residues. The germline CDR1 and CDR2 sequences are KGHSH and LQKENI. The V and J ends lost 0 bases and 1 base respectively, with 9 bases between them. Written as DNA, the CDR3 is TGTGCCAGCTCACCACCGTCCTCAGGGAACACTGAAGCTTTCTTT. Protein product: CASSPPSSGNTEAFF.

The gene calls are TRBV6-5 and TRBJ2-1; D is undetermined. Germline CDR1 is MNHEY and CDR2 is SVGAGI. V lost 0 bases and J 6 bases, leaving 6 bases between the germline ends. The CDR3 consists of 13 residues. The CDR3 is CASSYSFGNEQFF. The CDR3 coding sequence is TGTGCCAGCAGTTACTCGTTCGGCAATGAGCAGTTCTTC.

This chain connects TRBV7-2 to TRBJ1-1, with D perhaps matching TRBD1 (5 bases). Germline CDR1 reads SGHTA; CDR2 reads FQGNSA. CDR3 length equals 16 residues. Deletions cut 7 bases from V and 0 bases from J, with 18 bases between. The CDR3 region is CASTPTAGPMNTEAFF. CDR3 DNA: TGTGCCAGCACCCCCACGGCGGGGCCGATGAACACTGAAGCTTTCTTT.

This chain uses TRBV27 with TRBJ2-3, with TRBD2 matching over 8 bases. The CDR3 has 16 residues. The J segment lost 1 base and the V segment lost 4 bases, leaving 7 bases of the junction unmatched. CDR1 MNHEY and CDR2 SMNVEV come from the germline V gene (reference sequence). The CDR3 is CASSSQASGRTDTQYF. The CDR3 DNA reads as TGTGCCAGCAGTTCCCAGGCTAGCGGGCGCACAGATACGCAGTATTTT.

V usage is TRBV20-1 and J usage is TRBJ1-1; D unresolved. Germline V gene data show CDR1 as DFQATT and CDR2 as SNEGSKA (reference sequence). Trimming left V 3 bases short and J 6 bases short, with 8 bases between. This CDR3 spans 11 amino acids. The CDR3 DNA follows: TGCAGTGCTAGTCGGTCGGCTGAAGCTTTCTTT. As protein: CSASRSAEAFF.

This clone was seen a handful of times. J is TRBJ1-5 and V is TRBV4-1; D is unresolved. CDR3 length: 17 amino acids. Germline lookup yields CDR1 MGHRA and CDR2 YSYEKL. Trimming cost V 0 bases and J 0 bases, with 12 bases left between them. CDR3 residues: CASSQDRGGDSNQPQHF. CDR3 in DNA: TGCGCCAGCAGCCAAGATCGAGGCGGAGATAGCAATCAGCCCCAGCATTTT.

This sequence joins TRBV20-1 and TRBJ1-2; weak D call: TRBD1 (6 bases). Trimming took off 3 bases at V and 8 bases at J, with 13 bases between the two ends. CDR3 length equals 12 residues. Germline V lookup: CDR1 DFQATT, CDR2 SNEGSKA (reference sequence). The CDR3 loop reads CSASLGAQGYTF. CDR3 coding DNA: TGCAGTGCTAGTTTGGGGGCGCAGGGCTACACCTTC.

V gene TRBV5-1 combines with J gene TRBJ2-7, with 8 nucleotides matching TRBD1. The trim removed 0 bases at V and 0 bases at J, leaving 20 bases unmatched. CDR1 is SGHRS and CDR2 is YFSETQ in the germline V gene. The CDR3 is 21 amino acids. The CDR3 DNA reads TGCGCCAGCAGCTTGGAGTCCAGGGGGCTATCCTACGAGACCACCTCCTACGAGCAGTACTTC. As protein: CASSLESRGLSYETTSYEQYF.

This rearrangement joins TRBV6-5 to TRBJ2-3; 8 bases line up with TRBD1. Trimming removed 2 bases from V and 2 bases from J; junction bases left unmatched: 3. CDR1 MNHEY and CDR2 SVGAGI come from the germline V gene. The CDR3 is made up of 15 amino acids. Here the CDR3 DNA reads TGTGCCAGCAGTTACGGACAGGGTCACACAGATACGCAGTATTTT. As protein: CASSYGQGHTDTQYF.

V gene TRBV11-2 combines with J gene TRBJ2-2, with a tentative D call TRBD2 (5 bases). Trimming shortened V by 4 bases and J by 2 bases, and 17 bases separated the two germline ends. This CDR3 is built from 17 residues. Germline V gene lookup returns CDR1 SGHAT and CDR2 FQNNGV. The CDR3 nucleotides read TGTGCCAGCAGCTCCCATAACGCGGGTCCCAACACCGGGGAGCTGTTTTTT. It translates to CASSSHNAGPNTGELFF.

The J gene is TRBJ2-5, the V gene TRBV24-1; no clear D. The CDR3 length is 13 residues. CDR1 and CDR2 from the germline V gene are KGHDR and SFDVKD. Trimming shortened V by 7 bases and J by 3 bases, and 11 bases separated the two germline ends. The CDR3 reads CATSPGDEETQYF. Here the CDR3 DNA reads TGTGCCACCAGCCCGGGTGACGAAGAGACCCAGTACTTC.

The CDR3 spells CASSLAAGGHNEQFF. DNA for the CDR3: TGCGCCAGCAGCTTGGCGGCGGGGGGCCACAATGAGCAGTTCTTC. This chain connects TRBV5-1 to TRBJ2-1, with 8 positions matching TRBD2. The CDR3 covers 15 residues. The junction had 4 bases not matched to a gene; V was cut back by 0 bases and J by 5 bases. Germline CDR1 reads SGHRS; CDR2 reads YFSETQ.

The V call is TRBV4-3, the J call TRBJ1-1, with a tentative D call TRBD1 (5 bases). The CDR3 loop spans 14 amino acids. Between the trimmed V and J ends, which lost 0 bases and 7 bases, there was a span of 12 bases. Germline V gene lookup returns CDR1 LGHNA and CDR2 YSLEER. The CDR3 nucleotides are TGCGCCAGCAGCCAAGATATCGCCAGGGATGAAGCTTTCTTT. It specifies CASSQDIARDEAFF.

This sequence joins TRBV19 and TRBJ1-1, with D possibly being TRBD1 (5 bases). The germline V and J ends were trimmed by 2 bases and 3 bases, with 10 bases remaining between them. Germline loops: CDR1 LNHDA, CDR2 SQIVND (reference sequence). The CDR3 is 14 amino acids. The CDR3 DNA reads as TGTGCCAGTAGTATAAGGGGCAGGGACACTGAAGCTTTCTTT. Its translation: CASSIRGRDTEAFF.

V and J are TRBV10-3 and TRBJ2-5; 10 bases are a match to TRBD1. V dropped 4 bases and J dropped 5; count of bases not matched to a gene: 10. Germline values: CDR1 ENHRY, CDR2 SYGVKD. This CDR3 contains 16 residues. The CDR3 DNA sequence: TGTGCCATCAGTGCCCGGGACAGGGGAGGGTCGGAGACCCAGTACTTC. Translated: CAISARDRGGSETQYF.